The source of this TCR beta chain is a study of cytomegalovirus exposure and HLA in healthy donors. The CDR3 is 14 residues long. V dropped 5 bases and J dropped 7; count of bases not matched to a gene: 5. Per germline, CDR1 LNHDA and CDR2 SQIVND (reference sequence). Here immunoSEQ multiplex PCR was the method, and the copy in TCRdb shows in-frame clones only, minus some. The sample consists of around 160,000 clones, 88% of them appearing once. The receptor was isolated from a man younger than 35 in good health and CMV-seronegative. Source material: PBMCs. The chain carries TRBV19 and TRBJ1-6, with TRBD1 identical over 7 bases. The CDR3 DNA reads TGTGCCAGTAGTCCCGGGACAGTCAATTCACCCCTCCACTTT. It yields the protein CASSPGTVNSPLHF. The entire variable domain, with the rest obtained from reference TRBV19 and TRBJ1-6, is as follows: DGGITQSPKYLFRKEGQNVTLSCEQNLNHDAMYWYRQDPGQGLRLIYYSQIVNDFQKGDIAEGYSVSREKKESFPLTVTSAQKNPTAFYLCASSPGTVNSPLHFGNGTRLTVT.